This T cell receptor (beta chain) was observed in a study of Ad26.COV2.S vaccination and SARS-CoV-2 variants. Comments on this clone: What it binds is unknown.

Treatment reported: about 20 received Ad26.COV2.S at low or high dose, single or two shots; 5 received placebo; per-sample allocation not given. Sampling occurred on day 63 after the first vaccine or placebo injection. Spike of the Wuhan-strain SARS-CoV-2 was expressed by an Ad26 vector, which formed the vaccine. Study-wide findings and caveats: With respect to non-spike TCR breadth, vaccine and placebo recipients were similar. Spike-specific TCR breadth was greater after Ad26.COV2.S than placebo.

TCRdb's copy holds only in-frame clones and misses some; the assay was immunoSEQ multiplex PCR. This sample has 440,000 or so clones, with around 91% found just once. This receptor was obtained from a person between 18 and 60 years old who received the Ad26.COV2.S COVID-19 vaccine or a placebo. Sequenced material: peripheral blood, taken in a trial of Ad26.COV2.S vaccine versus placebo.

The CDR3 is CATGTGLYNEQFF. The CDR3 DNA is TGTGCCACCGGGACTGGACTTTACAATGAGCAGTTCTTC. The chain employs TRBV24-1 and TRBJ2-1; D may be TRBD2 (6 bases). The V and J ends lost 9 bases and 4 bases respectively, with 12 bases between them. The germline V gene has CDR1 KGHDR and CDR2 SFDVKD. The CDR3 has 13 residues.